Shown below are 8 T cell receptor beta chains from a single sample sequenced in a study of blood T cell repertoires in COVID-19. The table came from immunoSEQ multiplex PCR; TCRdb's copy has only in-frame clones and leaves some out. The table has 200,000 to 250,000 clones, more than 75% seen once. Sequencing was carried out using peripheral blood. Receptors were obtained from a middle-aged woman with acute or convalescent COVID-19.

The chain is built from TRBV18 and TRBJ2-5; 8 positions agree with TRBD1. Per germline, CDR1 KGHSH and CDR2 LQKENI. This CDR3 contains 14 residues. V gave up 4 bases and J gave up 4 bases; unmatched junction bases: 5. The CDR3 reads CASSRGQGRETQYF. Written as DNA, the CDR3 is TGTGCCAGCTCACGTGGACAGGGAAGAGAGACCCAGTACTTC. The entire variable domain, with the rest obtained from reference TRBV18 and TRBJ2-5, is as follows: NAGVMQNPRHLVRRRGQEARLRCSPMKGHSHVYWYRQLPEEGLKFMVYLQKENIIDESGMPKERFSAEFPKEGPSILRIQQVVRGDSAAYFCASSRGQGRETQYFGPGTRLLVL.

This clone was picked up one time. The chain links TRBV15 to TRBJ1-6; D might be TRBD1 (6 bases). The ends were cut back, 2 bases at V and 7 bases at J, with 12 bases in the middle. This CDR3 spans 15 amino acids. From germline, CDR1 is LNHNV and CDR2 YYDKDF (reference sequence). The CDR3 sequence is CATSRFPGANSPLHF. In nucleotides, the CDR3 is TGTGCCACCAGCAGATTCCCAGGGGCAAATTCACCCCTCCACTTT.

The CDR3 DNA reads TGTGCCAGCAGCTTAGTAGGACAGAACACTGAAGCTTTCTTT. Its protein product is CASSLVGQNTEAFF. The chain is built from TRBV7-2 and TRBJ1-1, with a possible D match to TRBD1 (5 bases). Germline CDR1 and CDR2: SGHTA and FQGNSA. The CDR3 consists of 14 residues. Deletions cut 1 base from V and 1 base from J, with 7 bases between. Variable domain in full (rest from reference TRBV7-2 and TRBJ1-1): GAGVSQSPSNKVTEKGKDVELRCDPISGHTALYWYRQSLGQGLEFLIYFQGNSAPDKSGLPSDRFSAERTGGSVSTLTIQRTQQEDSAVYLCASSLVGQNTEAFFGQGTRLTVV.

The gene calls are TRBV5-6 and TRBJ2-1, with 7 bases that match TRBD1. The CDR3 is 14 residues long. Germline V lookup: CDR1 SGHDT, CDR2 YYEEEE. V lost 3 bases and J lost 7; bases outside the gene matches: 7. CDR3 residues: CASSSSGTVNEQFF. The DNA of the CDR3 is TGTGCCAGCAGCTCTTCCGGGACAGTAAATGAGCAGTTCTTC.

The chain recombines TRBV11-2 with TRBJ2-3; possibly TRBD2 for D (6 bases). V shed 5 bases and J shed 3 bases, with 15 bases lying between them. Germline CDR1 is SGHAT and CDR2 is FQNNGV. The CDR3 has 15 residues. In DNA, the CDR3 is TGTGCCAGCAGCGACAAGCAGGGAGGAACAGATACGCAGTATTTT. It specifies CASSDKQGGTDTQYF.

This chain connects TRBV9 to TRBJ1-4; TRBD1 agrees at 9 bases. CDR3 length: 15 residues. CDR1 and CDR2 (germline): SGDLS, YYNGEE. The trim removed 4 bases at V and 7 bases at J, leaving 8 bases unmatched. The CDR3 region is CASSPNGDRAEKLFF. Here the CDR3 DNA reads TGTGCCAGCAGCCCTAATGGGGACAGGGCTGAAAAACTGTTTTTT.

This clone showed up just a few times. The chain recombines TRBV11-3 with TRBJ2-1; TRBD1 matches 7 bases. V was pared by 5 bases and J by 4 bases, with 8 bases of the junction left unmatched. The CDR3 contains 15 residues. CDR1 and CDR2 from the germline V gene are SGHNT and YENEEA. Here the CDR3 DNA reads TGTGCCAGCAGCCGCCGGGACAGCCCGTACAATGAGCAGTTCTTC. Its protein product is CASSRRDSPYNEQFF.

The J gene is TRBJ2-7, the V gene TRBV29-1, with D possibly matching TRBD2 (5 bases). With 7 bases removed from V and 7 bases from J, the gap between germline ends came to 17 bases. CDR1 and CDR2 from the germline V gene are SQVTM and ANQGSEA. This CDR3 has 12 residues. The CDR3 loop is CSAQAEKGEQYF. DNA of the CDR3: TGCAGCGCTCAAGCGGAGAAGGGAGAGCAGTACTTC.